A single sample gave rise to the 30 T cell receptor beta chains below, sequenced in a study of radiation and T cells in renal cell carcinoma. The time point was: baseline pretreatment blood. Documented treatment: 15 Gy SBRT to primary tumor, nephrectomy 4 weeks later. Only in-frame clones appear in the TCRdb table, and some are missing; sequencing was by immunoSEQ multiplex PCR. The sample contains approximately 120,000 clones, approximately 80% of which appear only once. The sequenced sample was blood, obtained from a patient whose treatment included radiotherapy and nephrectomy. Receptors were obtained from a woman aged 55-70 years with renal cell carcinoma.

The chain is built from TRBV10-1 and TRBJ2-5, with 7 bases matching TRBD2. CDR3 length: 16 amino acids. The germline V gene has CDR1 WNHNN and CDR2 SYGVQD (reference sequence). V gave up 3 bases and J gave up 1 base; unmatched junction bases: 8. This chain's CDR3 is CASSETVTSSQETQYF. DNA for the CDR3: TGCGCCAGCAGTGAAACCGTGACTAGCAGCCAAGAGACCCAGTACTTC.

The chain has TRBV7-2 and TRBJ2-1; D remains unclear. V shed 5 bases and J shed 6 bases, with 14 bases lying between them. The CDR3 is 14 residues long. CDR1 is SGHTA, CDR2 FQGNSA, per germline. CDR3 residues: CASSLSSMGNEQFF. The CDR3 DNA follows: TGTGCCAGCAGCCTTAGTTCGATGGGCAATGAGCAGTTCTTC.

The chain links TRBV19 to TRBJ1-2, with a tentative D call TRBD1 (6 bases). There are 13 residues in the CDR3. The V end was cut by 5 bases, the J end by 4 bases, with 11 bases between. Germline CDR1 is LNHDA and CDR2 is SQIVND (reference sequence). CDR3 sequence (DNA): TGTGCCAGTAGTTCGGAAGGGGGCTATGGCTACACCTTC. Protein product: CASSSEGGYGYTF.

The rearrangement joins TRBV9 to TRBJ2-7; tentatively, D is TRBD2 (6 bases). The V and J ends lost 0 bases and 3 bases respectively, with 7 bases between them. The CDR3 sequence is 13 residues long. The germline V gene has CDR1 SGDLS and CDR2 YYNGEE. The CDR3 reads CASSVGGDYEQYF. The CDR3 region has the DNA TGTGCCAGCAGCGTAGGGGGGGACTACGAGCAGTACTTC.

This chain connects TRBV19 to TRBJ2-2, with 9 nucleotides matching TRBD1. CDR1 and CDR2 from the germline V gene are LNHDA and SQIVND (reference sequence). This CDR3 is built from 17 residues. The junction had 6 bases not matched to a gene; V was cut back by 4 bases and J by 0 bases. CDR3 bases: TGTGCCAGTAGTAGAATGGGGGACAGGGCGAACACCGGGGAGCTGTTTTTT. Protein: CASSRMGDRANTGELFF.

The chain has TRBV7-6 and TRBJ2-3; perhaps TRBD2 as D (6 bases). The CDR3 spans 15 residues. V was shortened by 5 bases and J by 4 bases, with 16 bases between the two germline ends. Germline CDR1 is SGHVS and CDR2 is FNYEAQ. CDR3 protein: CASSLAEGGADTQYF. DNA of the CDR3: TGTGCCAGCAGCCTGGCGGAGGGAGGAGCAGATACGCAGTATTTT.

The CDR3 is CATSRGTGTFSGNTIYF. In nucleotides, the CDR3 is TGTGCCACCTCTCGGGGGACAGGGACCTTCTCTGGAAACACCATATATTTT. The chain employs TRBV19 and TRBJ1-3; 9 bases are shared with TRBD1. The germline V gene encodes CDR1 LNHDA and CDR2 SQIVND (reference sequence). Trimming cost V 10 bases and J 0 bases; bases outside gene matches: 13. This CDR3 is built from 17 residues.

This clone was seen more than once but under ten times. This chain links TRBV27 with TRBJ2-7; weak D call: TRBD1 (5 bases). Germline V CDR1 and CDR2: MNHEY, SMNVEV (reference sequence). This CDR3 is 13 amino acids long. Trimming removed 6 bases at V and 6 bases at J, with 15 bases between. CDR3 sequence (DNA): TGTGCCAGCAGCGGCAGGGTCGACTCCGAGCAGTACTTC. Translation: CASSGRVDSEQYF.

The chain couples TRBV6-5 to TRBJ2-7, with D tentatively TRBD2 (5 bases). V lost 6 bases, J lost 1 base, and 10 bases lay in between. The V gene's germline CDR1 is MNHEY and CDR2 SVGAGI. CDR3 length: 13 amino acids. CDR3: CASRGLTSYEQYF. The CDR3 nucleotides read TGTGCCAGCAGAGGACTCACTTCCTACGAGCAGTACTTC.

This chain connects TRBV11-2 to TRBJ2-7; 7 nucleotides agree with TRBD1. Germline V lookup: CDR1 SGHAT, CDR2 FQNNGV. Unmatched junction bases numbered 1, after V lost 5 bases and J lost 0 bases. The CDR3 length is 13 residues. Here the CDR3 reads CASSRDSSYEQYF. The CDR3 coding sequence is TGTGCCAGCAGCAGGGACAGCTCCTACGAGCAGTACTTC.

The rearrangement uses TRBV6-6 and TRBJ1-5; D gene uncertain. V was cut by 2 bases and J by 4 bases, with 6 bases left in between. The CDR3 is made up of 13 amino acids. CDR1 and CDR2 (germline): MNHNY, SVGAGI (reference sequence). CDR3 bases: TGTGCCAGCAGTTACGTGGAGAATCAGCCCCAGCATTTT. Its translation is CASSYVENQPQHF.

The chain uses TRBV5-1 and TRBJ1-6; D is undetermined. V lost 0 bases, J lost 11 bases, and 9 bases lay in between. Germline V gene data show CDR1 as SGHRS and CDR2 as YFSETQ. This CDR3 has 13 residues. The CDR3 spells CASSLDSWAPLHF. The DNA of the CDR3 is TGCGCCAGCAGCTTGGACAGCTGGGCACCCCTCCACTTT.

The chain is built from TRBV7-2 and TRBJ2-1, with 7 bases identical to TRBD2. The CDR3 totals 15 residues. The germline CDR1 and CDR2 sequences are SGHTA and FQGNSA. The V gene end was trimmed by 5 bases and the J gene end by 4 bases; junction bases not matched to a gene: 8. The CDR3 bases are TGTGCCAGCAGCACCGGGACTACCCAATACAATGAGCAGTTCTTC. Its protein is CASSTGTTQYNEQFF.

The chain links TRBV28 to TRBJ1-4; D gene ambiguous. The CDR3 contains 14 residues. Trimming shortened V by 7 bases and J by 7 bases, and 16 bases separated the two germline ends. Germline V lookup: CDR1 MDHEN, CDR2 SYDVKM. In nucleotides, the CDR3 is TGTGCCAGCAATCCGACACCCATCTCTGAAAAACTGTTTTTT. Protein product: CASNPTPISEKLFF.

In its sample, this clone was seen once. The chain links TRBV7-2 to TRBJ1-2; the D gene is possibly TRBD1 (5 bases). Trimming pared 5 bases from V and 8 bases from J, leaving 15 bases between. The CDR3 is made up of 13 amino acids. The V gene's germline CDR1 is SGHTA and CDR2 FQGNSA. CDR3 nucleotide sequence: TGTGCCAGCAGCGTAGACAGTTTGGGCGGCTACACCTTC. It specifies CASSVDSLGGYTF.

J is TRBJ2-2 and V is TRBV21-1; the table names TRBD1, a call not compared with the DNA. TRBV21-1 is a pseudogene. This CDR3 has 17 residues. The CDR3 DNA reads TGTGCCAGAACCCTCAGCTCGGGACAACTCTACACCGGGGAGCTGTTTTTT. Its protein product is CARTLSSGQLYTGELFF.

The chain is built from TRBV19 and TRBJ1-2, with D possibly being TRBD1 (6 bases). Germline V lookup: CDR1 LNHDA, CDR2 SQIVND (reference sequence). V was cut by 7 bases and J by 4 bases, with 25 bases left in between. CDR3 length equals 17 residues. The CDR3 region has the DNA TGTGCCAGTACCCCCCTTGTTGACAGGATATTATCCTATGGCTACACCTTC. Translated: CASTPLVDRILSYGYTF.

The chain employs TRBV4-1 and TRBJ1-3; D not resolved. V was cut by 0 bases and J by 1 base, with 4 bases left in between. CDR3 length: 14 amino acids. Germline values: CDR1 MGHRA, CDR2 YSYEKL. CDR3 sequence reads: CASSQELSGNTIYF. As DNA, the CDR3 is TGCGCCAGCAGCCAAGAGCTTTCTGGAAACACCATATATTTT.

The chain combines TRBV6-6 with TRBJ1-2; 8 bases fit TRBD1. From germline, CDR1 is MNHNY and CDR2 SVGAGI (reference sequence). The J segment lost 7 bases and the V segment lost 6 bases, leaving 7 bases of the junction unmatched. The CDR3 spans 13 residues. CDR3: CASSQDRVRGYTF. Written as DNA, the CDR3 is TGTGCCAGCAGCCAGGACAGGGTGCGTGGCTACACCTTC.

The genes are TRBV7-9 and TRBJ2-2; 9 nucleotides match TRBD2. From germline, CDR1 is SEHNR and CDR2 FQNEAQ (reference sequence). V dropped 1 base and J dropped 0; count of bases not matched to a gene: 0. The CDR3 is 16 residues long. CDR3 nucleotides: TGTGCCAGCAGCTTAGGACTAGCGGCGAACACCGGGGAGCTGTTTTTT. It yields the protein CASSLGLAANTGELFF. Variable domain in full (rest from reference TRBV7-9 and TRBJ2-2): DTGVSQNPRHKITKRGQNVTFRCDPISEHNRLYWYRQTLGQGPEFLTYFQNEAQLEKSRLLSDRFSAERPKGSFSTLEIQRTEQGDSAMYLCASSLGLAANTGELFFGEGSRLTVL.

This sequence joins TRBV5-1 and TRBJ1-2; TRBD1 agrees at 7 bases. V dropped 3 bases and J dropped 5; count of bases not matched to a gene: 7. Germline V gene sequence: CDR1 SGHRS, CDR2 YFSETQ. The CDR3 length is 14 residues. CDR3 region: CASSSGGQTYGYTF. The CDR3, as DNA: TGCGCCAGCAGCTCAGGGGGACAGACTTATGGCTACACCTTC.

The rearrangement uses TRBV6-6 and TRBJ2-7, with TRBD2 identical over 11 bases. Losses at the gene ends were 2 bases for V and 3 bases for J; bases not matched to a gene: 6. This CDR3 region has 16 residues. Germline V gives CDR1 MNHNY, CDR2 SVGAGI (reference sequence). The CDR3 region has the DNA TGTGCCAGCAGTTACCCCACTAGCGGGGGCGTCTACGAGCAGTACTTC. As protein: CASSYPTSGGVYEQYF.

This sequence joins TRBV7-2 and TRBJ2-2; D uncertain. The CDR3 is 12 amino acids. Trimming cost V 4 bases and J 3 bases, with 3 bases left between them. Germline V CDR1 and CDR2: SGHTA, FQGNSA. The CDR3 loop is CASSSYTGELFF. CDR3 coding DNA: TGTGCCAGCAGCTCTTACACCGGGGAGCTGTTTTTT.

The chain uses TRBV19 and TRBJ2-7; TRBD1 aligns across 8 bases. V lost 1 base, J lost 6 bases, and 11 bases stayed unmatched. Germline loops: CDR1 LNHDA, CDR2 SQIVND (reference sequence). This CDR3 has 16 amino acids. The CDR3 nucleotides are TGTGCCAGTAGTATAGGGGGGACAGGAGGGAAAGGCGAGCAGTACTTC. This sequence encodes CASSIGGTGGKGEQYF.

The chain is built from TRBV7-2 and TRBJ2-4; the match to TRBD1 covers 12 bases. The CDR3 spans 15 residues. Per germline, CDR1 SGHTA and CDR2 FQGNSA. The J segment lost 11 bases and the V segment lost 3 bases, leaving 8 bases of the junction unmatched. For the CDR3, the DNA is TGTGCCAGCAGCTTGCAGACCGGGACAGGGGGCCTTCAGTACTTC. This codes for CASSLQTGTGGLQYF.

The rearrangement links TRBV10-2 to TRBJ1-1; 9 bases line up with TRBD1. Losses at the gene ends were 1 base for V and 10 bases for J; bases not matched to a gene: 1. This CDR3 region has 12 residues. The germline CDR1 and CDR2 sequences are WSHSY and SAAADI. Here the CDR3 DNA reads TGCGCCAGCAGTGAGTTGGGACAGGGAGCTTTCTTT. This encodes CASSELGQGAFF.

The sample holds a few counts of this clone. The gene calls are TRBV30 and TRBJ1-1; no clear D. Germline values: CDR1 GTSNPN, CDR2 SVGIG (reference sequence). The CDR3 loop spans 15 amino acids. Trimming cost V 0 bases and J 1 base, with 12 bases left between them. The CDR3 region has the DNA TGTGCCTGGAGTGTTTCCGGACGGTCGAACACTGAAGCTTTCTTT. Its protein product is CAWSVSGRSNTEAFF.

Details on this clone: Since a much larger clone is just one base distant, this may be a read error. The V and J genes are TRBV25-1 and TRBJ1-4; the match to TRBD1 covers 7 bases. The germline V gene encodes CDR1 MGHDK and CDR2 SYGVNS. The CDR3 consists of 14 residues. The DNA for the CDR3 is TGTGCCGGCAGCCGACAGGGACCCTACGAAAAACTGTTTTTT. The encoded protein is CAGSRQGPYEKLFF.

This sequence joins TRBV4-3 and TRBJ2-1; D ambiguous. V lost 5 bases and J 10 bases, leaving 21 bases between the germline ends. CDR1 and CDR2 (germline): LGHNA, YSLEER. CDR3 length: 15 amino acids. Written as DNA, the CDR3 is TGCGCCAGCAGCTGGAGCACCCTAGGGCAGACGGAGCAGTTCTTC. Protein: CASSWSTLGQTEQFF.

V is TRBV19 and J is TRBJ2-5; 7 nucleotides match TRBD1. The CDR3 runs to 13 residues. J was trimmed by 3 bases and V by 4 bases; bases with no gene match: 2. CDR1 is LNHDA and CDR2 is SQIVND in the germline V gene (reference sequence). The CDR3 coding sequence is TGTGCCAGTAGTAGTGACAGGGAAGAGACCCAGTACTTC. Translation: CASSSDREETQYF.